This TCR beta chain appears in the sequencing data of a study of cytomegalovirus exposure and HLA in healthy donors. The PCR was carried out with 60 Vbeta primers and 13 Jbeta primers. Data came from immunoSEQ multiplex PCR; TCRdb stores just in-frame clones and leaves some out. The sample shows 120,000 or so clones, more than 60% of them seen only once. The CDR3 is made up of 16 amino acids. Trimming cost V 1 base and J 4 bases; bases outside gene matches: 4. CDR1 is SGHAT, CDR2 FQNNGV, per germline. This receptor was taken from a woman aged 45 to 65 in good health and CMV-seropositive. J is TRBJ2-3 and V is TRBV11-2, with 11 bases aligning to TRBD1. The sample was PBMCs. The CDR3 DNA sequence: TGTGCCAGCAGCTTAGCAGGGACAGGGGGGTCAGATACGCAGTATTTT. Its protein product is CASSLAGTGGSDTQYF.